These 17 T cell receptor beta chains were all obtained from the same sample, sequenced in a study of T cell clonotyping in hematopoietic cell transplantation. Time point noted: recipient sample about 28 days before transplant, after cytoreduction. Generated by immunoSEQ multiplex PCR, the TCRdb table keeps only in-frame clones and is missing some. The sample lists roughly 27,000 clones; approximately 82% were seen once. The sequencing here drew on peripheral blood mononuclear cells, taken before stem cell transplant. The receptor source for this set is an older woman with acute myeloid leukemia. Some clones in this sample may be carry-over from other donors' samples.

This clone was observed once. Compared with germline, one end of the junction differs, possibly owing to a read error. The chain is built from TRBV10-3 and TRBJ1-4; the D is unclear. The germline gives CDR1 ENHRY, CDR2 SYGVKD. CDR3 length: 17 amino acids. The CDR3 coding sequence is TGTGCCATCAGTGACCAGAAATACGAGTATTGGAATGAAAACCTGTTTTTT. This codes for CAISDQKYEYWNENLFF.

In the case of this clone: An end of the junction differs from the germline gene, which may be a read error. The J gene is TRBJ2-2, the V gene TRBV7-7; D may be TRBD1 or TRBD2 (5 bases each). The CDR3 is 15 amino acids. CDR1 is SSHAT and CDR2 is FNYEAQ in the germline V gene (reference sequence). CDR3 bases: TGTGCTAGCAGCTTAGCTGGGGGAAACACCGGGGAGCTGTTTTTT. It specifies CASSLAGGNTGELFF.

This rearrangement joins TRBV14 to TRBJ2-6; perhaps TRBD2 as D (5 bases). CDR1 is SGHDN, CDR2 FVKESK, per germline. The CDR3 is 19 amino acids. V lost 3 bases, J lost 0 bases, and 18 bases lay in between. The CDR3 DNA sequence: TGTGCCAGCAGCCACCTATCCGGGATCCCAAGCTCTGGGGCCAACGTCCTGACTTTC. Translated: CASSHLSGIPSSGANVLTF. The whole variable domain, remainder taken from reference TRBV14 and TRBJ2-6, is EAGVTQFPSHSVIEKGQTVTLRCDPISGHDNLYWYRRVMGKEIKFLLHFVKESKQDESGMPNNRFLAERTGGTYSTLKVQPAELEDSGVYFCASSHLSGIPSSGANVLTFGAGSRLTVL.

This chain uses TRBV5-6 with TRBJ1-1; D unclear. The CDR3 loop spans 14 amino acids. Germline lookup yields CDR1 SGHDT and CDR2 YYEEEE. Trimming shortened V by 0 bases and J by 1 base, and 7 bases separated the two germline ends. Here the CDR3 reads CASSLVARNTEAFF. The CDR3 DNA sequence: TGTGCCAGCAGCTTGGTGGCCAGGAACACTGAAGCTTTCTTT. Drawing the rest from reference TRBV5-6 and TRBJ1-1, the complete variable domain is DAGVTQSPTHLIKTRGQQVTLRCSPKSGHDTVSWYQQALGQGPQFIFQYYEEEERQRGNFPDRFSGHQFPNYSSELNVNALLLGDSALYLCASSLVARNTEAFFGQGTRLTVV.

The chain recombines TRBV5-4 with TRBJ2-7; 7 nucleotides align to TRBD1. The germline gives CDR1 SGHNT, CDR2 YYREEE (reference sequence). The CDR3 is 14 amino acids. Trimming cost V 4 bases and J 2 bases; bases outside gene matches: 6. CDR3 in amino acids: CASSQGQSPYEQYF. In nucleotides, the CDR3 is TGTGCCAGCAGCCAGGGACAGTCACCCTACGAGCAGTACTTC.

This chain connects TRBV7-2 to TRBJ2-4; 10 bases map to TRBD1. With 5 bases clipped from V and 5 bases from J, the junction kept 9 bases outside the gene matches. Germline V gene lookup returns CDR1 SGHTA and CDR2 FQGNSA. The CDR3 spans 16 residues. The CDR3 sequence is CASSPWGTGAQNIQYF. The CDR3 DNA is TGTGCCAGCAGCCCATGGGGGACAGGGGCCCAAAACATTCAGTACTTC.

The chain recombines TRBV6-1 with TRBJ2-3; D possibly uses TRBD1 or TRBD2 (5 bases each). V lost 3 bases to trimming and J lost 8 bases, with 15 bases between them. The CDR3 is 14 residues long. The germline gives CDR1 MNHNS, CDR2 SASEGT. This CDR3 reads CASSEGRGRSTQYF. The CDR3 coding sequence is TGTGCCAGCAGTGAGGGGCGAGGGCGGAGTACGCAGTATTTT.

CDR3 DNA: TGCGCCAGCAGCCGGGAGTCTAGCCCTAGCACAGATACGCAGTATTTT. This sequence encodes CASSRESSPSTDTQYF. The chain is built from TRBV5-1 and TRBJ2-3; D may be TRBD2 (6 bases). Germline V gene data show CDR1 as SGHRS and CDR2 as YFSETQ. There are 16 residues in the CDR3. Trimming took 4 bases from V and 0 from J, leaving 15 bases between them.

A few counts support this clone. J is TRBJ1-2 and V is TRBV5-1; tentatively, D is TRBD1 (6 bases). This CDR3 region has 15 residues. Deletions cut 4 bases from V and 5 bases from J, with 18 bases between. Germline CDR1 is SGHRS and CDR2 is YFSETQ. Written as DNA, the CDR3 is TGCGCCAGCAGCGAAAGGACAGATTCACCTTATGGCTACACCTTC. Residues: CASSERTDSPYGYTF.

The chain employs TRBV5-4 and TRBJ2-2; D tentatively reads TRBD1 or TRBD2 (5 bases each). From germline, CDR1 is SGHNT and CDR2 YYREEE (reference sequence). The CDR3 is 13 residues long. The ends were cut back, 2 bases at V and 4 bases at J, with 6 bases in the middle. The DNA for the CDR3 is TGTGCCAGCAGCTTTGGGGGCACCGGGGAGCTGTTTTTT. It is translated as CASSFGGTGELFF. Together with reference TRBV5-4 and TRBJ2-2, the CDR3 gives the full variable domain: ETGVTQSPTHLIKTRGQQVTLRCSSQSGHNTVSWYQQALGQGPQFIFQYYREEENGRGNFPPRFSGLQFPNYSSELNVNALELDDSALYLCASSFGGTGELFFGEGSRLTVL.

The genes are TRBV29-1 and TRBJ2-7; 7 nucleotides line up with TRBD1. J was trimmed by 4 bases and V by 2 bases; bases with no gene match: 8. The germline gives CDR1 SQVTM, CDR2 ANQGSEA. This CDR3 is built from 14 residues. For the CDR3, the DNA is TGCAGCGTTGAAACCCTGACAGGGAAATACGAGCAGTACTTC. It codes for CSVETLTGKYEQYF.

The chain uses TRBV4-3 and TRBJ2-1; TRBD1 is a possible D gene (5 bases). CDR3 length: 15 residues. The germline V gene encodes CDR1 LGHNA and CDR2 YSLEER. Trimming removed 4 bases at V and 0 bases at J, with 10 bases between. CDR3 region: CASSPTGISYNEQFF. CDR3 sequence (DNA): TGCGCCAGCAGCCCTACAGGAATCTCCTACAATGAGCAGTTCTTC.

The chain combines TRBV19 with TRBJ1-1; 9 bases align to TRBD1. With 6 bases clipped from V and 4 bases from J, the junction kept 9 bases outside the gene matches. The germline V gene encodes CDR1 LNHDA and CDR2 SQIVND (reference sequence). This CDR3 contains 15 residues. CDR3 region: CASRGQGGVGTEAFF. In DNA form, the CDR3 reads TGTGCCAGTAGGGGACAGGGAGGCGTTGGCACTGAAGCTTTCTTT.

CDR3 DNA sequence: TGCGCCAGCAGCTTGGTCGGGTCAGATCAAGACGAGCAGTACTTC. As protein: CASSLVGSDQDEQYF. J is TRBJ2-7 and V is TRBV5-1; D gene unclear. V was cut by 0 bases and J by 5 bases, with 15 bases left in between. Germline V gives CDR1 SGHRS, CDR2 YFSETQ. The CDR3 consists of 15 residues.

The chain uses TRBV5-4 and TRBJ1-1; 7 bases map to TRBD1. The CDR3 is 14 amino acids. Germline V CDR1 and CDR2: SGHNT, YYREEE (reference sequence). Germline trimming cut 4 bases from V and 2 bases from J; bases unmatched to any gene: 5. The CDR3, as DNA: TGTGCCAGCAGCCAAGACAGGGATAACACTGAAGCTTTCTTT. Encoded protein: CASSQDRDNTEAFF.

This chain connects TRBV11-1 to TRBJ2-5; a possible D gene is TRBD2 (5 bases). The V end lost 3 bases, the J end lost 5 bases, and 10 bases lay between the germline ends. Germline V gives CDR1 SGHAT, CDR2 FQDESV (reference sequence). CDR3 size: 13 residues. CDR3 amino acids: CASSFPGGETQYF. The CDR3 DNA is TGTGCCAGCAGCTTCCCAGGCGGGGAGACCCAGTACTTC. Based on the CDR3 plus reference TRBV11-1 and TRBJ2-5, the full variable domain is EAEVAQSPRYKITEKSQAVAFWCDPISGHATLYWYRQILGQGPELLVQFQDESVVDDSQLPKDRFSAERLKGVDSTLKIQPAELGDSAMYLCASSFPGGETQYFGPGTRLLVL.

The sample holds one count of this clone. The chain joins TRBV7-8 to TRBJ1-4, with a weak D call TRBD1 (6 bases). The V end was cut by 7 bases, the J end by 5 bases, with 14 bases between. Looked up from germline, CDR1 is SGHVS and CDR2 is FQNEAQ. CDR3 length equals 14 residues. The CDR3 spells CASNRGTGNEKLFF. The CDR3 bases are TGTGCCAGCAACCGAGGAACAGGGAATGAAAAACTGTTTTTT.